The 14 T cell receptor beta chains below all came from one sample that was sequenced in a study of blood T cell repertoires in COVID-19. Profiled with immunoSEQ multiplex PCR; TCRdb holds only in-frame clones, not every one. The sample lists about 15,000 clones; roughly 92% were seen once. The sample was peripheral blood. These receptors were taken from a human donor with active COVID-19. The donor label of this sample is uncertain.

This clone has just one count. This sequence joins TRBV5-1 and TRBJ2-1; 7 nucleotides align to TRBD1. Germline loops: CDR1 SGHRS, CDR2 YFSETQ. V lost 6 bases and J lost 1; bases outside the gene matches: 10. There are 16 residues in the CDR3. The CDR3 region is CASTVEGAGSYNEQFF. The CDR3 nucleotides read TGCGCCAGCACCGTCGAGGGGGCAGGATCCTACAATGAGCAGTTCTTC.

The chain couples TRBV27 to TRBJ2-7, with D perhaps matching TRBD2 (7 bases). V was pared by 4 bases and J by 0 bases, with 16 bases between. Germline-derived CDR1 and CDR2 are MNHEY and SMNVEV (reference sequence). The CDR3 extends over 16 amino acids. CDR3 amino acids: CASSSIGGGYSYEQYF. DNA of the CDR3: TGTGCCAGCAGTTCCATAGGGGGGGGCTACTCCTACGAGCAGTACTTC.

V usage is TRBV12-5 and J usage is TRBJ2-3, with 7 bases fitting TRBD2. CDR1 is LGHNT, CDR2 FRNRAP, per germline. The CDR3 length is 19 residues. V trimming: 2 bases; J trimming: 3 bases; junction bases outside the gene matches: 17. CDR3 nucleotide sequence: TGTGCTAGTGGTTTGCCCCGGGGAGGCGGGGGAGGACCGACAGATACGCAGTATTTT. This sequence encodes CASGLPRGGGGGPTDTQYF.

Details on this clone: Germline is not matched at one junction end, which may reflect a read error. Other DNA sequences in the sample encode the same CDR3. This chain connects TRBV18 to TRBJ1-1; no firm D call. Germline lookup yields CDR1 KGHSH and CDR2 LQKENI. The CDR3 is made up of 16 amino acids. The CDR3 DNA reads TGTGCTAGCTCACCAAACCGAGGGCAGACGAACACTGAAGCTTTCTTT. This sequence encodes CASSPNRGQTNTEAFF.

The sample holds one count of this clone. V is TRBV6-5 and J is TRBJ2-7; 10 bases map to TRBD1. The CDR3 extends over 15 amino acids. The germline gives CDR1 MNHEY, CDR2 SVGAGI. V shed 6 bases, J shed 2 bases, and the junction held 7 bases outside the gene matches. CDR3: CASRRDRGLPYEQYF. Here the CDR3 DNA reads TGTGCCAGCAGACGGGACAGGGGCCTACCCTACGAGCAGTACTTC.

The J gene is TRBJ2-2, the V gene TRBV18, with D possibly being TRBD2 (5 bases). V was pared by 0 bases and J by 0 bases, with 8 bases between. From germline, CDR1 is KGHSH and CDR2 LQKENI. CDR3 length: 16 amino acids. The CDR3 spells CASSPPSGANTGELFF. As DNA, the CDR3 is TGTGCCAGCTCACCACCGTCCGGGGCGAACACCGGGGAGCTGTTTTTT.

The CDR3 coding sequence is TGTGCCAGTAAGGACAGCCATTGGGATCAGCCCCAGCATTTT. Its protein is CASKDSHWDQPQHF. The genes are TRBV19 and TRBJ1-5; D perhaps matches TRBD1 (6 bases). CDR3 length: 14 residues. V lost 7 bases and J lost 5, with 15 bases in between. Germline CDR1 and CDR2: LNHDA and SQIVND (reference sequence).

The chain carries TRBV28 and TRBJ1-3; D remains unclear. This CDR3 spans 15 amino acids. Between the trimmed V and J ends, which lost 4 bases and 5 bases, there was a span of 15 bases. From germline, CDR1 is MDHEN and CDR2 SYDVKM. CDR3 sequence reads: CASSSRTGGRNTIYF. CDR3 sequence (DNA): TGTGCCAGCAGTTCCCGGACGGGAGGGAGAAACACCATATATTTT.

The CDR3 sequence: CASSLRTSGSYEQYF. The CDR3 DNA sequence: TGCGCCAGCAGCTTGAGGACTAGCGGGTCCTACGAGCAGTACTTC. V usage is TRBV5-1 and J usage is TRBJ2-7; 11 nucleotides agree with TRBD2. CDR3 length equals 15 residues. CDR1 and CDR2 from the germline V gene are SGHRS and YFSETQ. V dropped 1 base and J dropped 1; count of bases not matched to a gene: 1.

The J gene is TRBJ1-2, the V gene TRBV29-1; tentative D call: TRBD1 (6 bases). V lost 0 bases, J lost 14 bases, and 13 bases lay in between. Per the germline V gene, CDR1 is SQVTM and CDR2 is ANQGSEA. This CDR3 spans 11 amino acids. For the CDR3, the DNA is TGCAGCGTTGAAGAAGACAGGCGAAGGACCTTC. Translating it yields CSVEEDRRRTF.

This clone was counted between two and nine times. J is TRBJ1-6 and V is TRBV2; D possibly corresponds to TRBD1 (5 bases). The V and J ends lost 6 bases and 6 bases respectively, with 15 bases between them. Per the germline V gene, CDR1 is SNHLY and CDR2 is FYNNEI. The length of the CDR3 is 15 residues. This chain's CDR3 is CASRSAGRTNSPLHF. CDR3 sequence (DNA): TGTGCCAGCAGAAGCGCGGGACGGACTAATTCACCCCTCCACTTT.

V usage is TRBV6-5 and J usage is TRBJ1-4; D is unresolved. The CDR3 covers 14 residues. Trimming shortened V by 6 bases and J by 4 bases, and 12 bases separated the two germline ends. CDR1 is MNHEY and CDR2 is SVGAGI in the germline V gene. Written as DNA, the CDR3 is TGTGCCAGCAGGGCCTCGTCCCATAATGAAAAACTGTTTTTT. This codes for CASRASSHNEKLFF.

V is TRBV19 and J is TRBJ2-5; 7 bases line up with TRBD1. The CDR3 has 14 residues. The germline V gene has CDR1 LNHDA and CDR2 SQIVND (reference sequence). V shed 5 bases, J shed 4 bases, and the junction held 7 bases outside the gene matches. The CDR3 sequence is CASSLGQVRETQYF. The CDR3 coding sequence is TGTGCCAGTAGTCTTGGACAGGTTCGAGAGACCCAGTACTTC.

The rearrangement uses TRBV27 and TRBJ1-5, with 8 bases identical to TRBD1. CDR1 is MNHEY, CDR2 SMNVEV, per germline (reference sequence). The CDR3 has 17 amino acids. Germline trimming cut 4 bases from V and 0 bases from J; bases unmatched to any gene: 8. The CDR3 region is CASSSRTGPHSNQPQHF. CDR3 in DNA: TGTGCCAGCAGTTCTCGGACAGGGCCCCATAGCAATCAGCCCCAGCATTTT.